This T cell receptor (beta chain) was retrieved from a study of T cell repertoires in cytomegalovirus infection. Study-level information: Shared public TCR beta signatures pointed to both CMV infection and a matching HLA type.

V was pared by 5 bases and J by 1 base, with 11 bases between. This CDR3 contains 15 residues. CDR1 and CDR2 from the germline V gene are SGHNT and YENEEA. Ten or more counts support this clonotype. Its antigen is currently unknown. Study findings and constraints: CMV-specific HLA-C-restricted TCR beta clonotypes dominated the ex vivo response.

In TCRdb, the reads were re-called with MiXCR into one record per CDR3 protein. Of fewer than 850,000 distinct CDR3 sequences in the sample, about 28% were seen once. Sequenced material: cultured CD8+ T cells from PBMCs, taken from culture after CMV antigen stimulation. The TCR comes from a human donor in good health (CMV status not recorded). Some clones in this sample may be carry-over from other donors' samples. V is TRBV11-3 and J is TRBJ2-2, with D tentatively TRBD1 (6 bases). CDR3 sequence (DNA): TGTGCCAGCAGCCTGAGGGACAAGAACACCGGGGAGCTGTTTTTT. Its protein is CASSLRDKNTGELFF. Variable domain in full (rest from reference TRBV11-3 and TRBJ2-2): EAGVVQSPRYKIIEKKQPVAFWCNPISGHNTLYWYLQNLGQGPELLIRYENEEAVDDSQLPKDRFSAERLKGVDSTLKIQPAELGDSAVYLCASSLRDKNTGELFFGEGSRLTVL.